This T cell receptor beta chain was obtained from a study of T-cell reconstitution after alpha-beta-depleted transplantation in children. Unique molecular identifiers were used to barcode this TCRbeta library. Using its own MiXCR run on the PCR reads, TCRdb lists one record per CDR3 protein. The table has almost 500,000 distinct CDR3 sequences, 12% seen once. Germline V lookup: CDR1 SEHNR, CDR2 FQNEAQ (reference sequence). The CDR3 contains 12 residues. Trimming stripped 8 bases from V and 9 bases from J, with 16 bases between. This clonotype originated in a human donor who donated a stem cell graft to a child with combined immunodeficiency. This chain connects TRBV7-9 to TRBJ1-2; D possibly corresponds to TRBD1 (5 bases). Sequencing was performed on PBMCs from the stem cell graft donor, taken from the stem cell graft. Here the CDR3 reads CASAGGGISYTF. The CDR3 DNA follows: TGTGCCAGCGCAGGCGGGGGGATCAGCTACACCTTC.